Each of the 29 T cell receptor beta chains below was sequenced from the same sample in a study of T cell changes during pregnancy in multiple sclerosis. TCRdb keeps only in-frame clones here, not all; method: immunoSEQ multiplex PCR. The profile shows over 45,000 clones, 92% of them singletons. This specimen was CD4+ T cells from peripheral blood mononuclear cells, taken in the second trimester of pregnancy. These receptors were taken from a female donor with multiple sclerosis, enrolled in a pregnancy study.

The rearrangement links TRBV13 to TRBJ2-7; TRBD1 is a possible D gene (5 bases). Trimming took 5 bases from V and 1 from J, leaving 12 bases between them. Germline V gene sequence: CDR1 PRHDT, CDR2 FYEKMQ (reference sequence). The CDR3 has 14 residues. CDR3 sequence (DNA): TGTGCCAGCAGCCGCCAGAGACAGTCCTACGAGCAGTACTTC. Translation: CASSRQRQSYEQYF.

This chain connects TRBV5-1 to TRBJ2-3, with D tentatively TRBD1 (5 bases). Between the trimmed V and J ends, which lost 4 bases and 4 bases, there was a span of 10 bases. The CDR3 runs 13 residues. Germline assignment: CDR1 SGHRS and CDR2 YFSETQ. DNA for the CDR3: TGCGCCAGCAGCCCAACAGGATCAGATACGCAGTATTTT. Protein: CASSPTGSDTQYF.

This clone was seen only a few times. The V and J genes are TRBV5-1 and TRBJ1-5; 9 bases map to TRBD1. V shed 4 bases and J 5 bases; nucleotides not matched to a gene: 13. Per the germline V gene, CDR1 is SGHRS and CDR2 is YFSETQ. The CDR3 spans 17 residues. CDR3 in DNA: TGCGCCAGCAGCGACGGGACAGGGAATGGTGGGTATCAGCCCCAGCATTTT. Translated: CASSDGTGNGGYQPQHF.

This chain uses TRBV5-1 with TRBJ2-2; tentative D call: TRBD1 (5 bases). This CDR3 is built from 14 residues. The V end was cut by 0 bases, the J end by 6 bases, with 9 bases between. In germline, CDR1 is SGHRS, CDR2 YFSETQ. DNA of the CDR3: TGCGCCAGCAGCTTGGCGCCCAGGGCCGGGGAGCTGTTTTTT. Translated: CASSLAPRAGELFF.

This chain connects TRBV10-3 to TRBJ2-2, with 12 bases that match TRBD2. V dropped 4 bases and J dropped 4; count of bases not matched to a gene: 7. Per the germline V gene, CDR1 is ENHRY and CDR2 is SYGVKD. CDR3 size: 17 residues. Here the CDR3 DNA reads TGTGCCATCAGTGCCCTAGCGGGGGGGGTGAGCACCGGGGAGCTGTTTTTT. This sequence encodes CAISALAGGVSTGELFF.

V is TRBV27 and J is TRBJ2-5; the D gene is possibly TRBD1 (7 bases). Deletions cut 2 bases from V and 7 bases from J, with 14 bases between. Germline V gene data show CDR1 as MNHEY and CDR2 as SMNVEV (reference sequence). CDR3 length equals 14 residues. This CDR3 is CASSLDREVGTQYF. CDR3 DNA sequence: TGTGCCAGCAGTTTAGACAGGGAGGTGGGGACCCAGTACTTC.

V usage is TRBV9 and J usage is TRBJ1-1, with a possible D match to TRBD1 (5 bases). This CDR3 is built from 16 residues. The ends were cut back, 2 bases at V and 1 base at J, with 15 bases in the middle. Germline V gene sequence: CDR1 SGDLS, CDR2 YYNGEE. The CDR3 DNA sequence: TGTGCCAGCAGCGTGGACCCGGGGGTGGGGAACACTGAAGCTTTCTTT. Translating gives CASSVDPGVGNTEAFF.

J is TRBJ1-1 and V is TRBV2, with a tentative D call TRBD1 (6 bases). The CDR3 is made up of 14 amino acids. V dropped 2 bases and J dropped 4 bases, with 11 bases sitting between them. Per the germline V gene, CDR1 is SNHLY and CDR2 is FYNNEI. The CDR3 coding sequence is TGTGCCAGCAGTGAAACAGGGATTGGCACTGAAGCTTTCTTT. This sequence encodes CASSETGIGTEAFF.

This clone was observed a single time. The CDR3 sequence: CASSLRQGIPGELFF. CDR3 DNA sequence: TGTGCCAGCAGCTTGAGACAGGGGATCCCCGGGGAGCTGTTTTTT. The V call is TRBV7-2, the J call TRBJ2-2; 8 bases agree with TRBD1. Trimming cost V 3 bases and J 6 bases; bases outside gene matches: 6. Germline CDR1 and CDR2: SGHTA and FQGNSA. The CDR3 spans 15 residues.

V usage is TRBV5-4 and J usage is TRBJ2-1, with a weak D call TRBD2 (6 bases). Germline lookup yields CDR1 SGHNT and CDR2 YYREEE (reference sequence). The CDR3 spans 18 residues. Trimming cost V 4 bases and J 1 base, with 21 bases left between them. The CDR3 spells CASSPTLEGGKSYNEQFF. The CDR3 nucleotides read TGTGCCAGCAGCCCTACCCTTGAGGGCGGGAAATCCTACAATGAGCAGTTCTTC.

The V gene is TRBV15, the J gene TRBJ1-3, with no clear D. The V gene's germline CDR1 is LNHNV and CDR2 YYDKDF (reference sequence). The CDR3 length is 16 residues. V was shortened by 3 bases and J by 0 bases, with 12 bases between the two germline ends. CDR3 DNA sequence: TGTGCCACCAGCAGGAAGACATCCTACTCTGGAAACACCATATATTTT. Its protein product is CATSRKTSYSGNTIYF.

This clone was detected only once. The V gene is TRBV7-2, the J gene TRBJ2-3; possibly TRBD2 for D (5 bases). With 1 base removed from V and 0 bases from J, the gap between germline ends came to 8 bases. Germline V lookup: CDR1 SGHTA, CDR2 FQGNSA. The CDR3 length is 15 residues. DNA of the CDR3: TGTGCCAGCAGCTTAGGCGGGTATAGCACAGATACGCAGTATTTT. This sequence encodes CASSLGGYSTDTQYF.

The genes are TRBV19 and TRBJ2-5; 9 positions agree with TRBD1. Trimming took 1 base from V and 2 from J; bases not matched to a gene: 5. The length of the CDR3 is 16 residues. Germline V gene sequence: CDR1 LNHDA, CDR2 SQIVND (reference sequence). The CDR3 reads CASSIVTGTGQETQYF. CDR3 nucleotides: TGTGCCAGTAGTATAGTCACCGGGACAGGGCAAGAGACCCAGTACTTC. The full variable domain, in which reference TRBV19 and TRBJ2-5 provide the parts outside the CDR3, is DGGITQSPKYLFRKEGQNVTLSCEQNLNHDAMYWYRQDPGQGLRLIYYSQIVNDFQKGDIAEGYSVSREKKESFPLTVTSAQKNPTAFYLCASSIVTGTGQETQYFGPGTRLLVL.

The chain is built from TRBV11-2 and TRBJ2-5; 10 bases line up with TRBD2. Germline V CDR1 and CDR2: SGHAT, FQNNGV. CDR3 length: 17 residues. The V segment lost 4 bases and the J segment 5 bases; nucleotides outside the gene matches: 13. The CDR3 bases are TGTGCCAGCAGCTCCGGAGCGGGAGGGGGGGGCCGCGAGACCCAGTACTTC. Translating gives CASSSGAGGGGRETQYF.

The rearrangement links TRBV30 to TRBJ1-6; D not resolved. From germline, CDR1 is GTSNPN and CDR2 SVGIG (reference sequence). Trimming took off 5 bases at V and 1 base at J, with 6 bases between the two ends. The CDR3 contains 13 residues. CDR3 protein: CAWGRSYNSPLHF. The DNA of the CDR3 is TGTGCCTGGGGGAGGTCCTATAATTCACCCCTCCACTTT.

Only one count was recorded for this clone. CDR3 sequence reads: CASSGTGMYEQYF. The CDR3 DNA is TGCGCCAGCAGCGGGACAGGGATGTACGAGCAGTACTTC. The chain recombines TRBV5-1 with TRBJ2-7; 9 bases line up with TRBD1. This CDR3 is built from 13 residues. After removal of 4 bases from V and 4 bases from J, the junction contained 3 bases not matched to a gene. Germline V lookup: CDR1 SGHRS, CDR2 YFSETQ. Based on the CDR3 plus reference TRBV5-1 and TRBJ2-7, the full variable domain is KAGVTQTPRYLIKTRGQQVTLSCSPISGHRSVSWYQQTPGQGLQFLFEYFSETQRNKGNFPGRFSGRQFSNSRSEMNVSTLELGDSALYLCASSGTGMYEQYFGPGTRLTVT.

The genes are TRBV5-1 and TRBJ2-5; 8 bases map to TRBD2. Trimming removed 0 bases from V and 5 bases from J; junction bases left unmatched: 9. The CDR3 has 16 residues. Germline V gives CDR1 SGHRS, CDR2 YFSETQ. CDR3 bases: TGCGCCAGCAGCTTGGACCCGCGGGGGGTCCTCGAGACCCAGTACTTC. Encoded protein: CASSLDPRGVLETQYF.

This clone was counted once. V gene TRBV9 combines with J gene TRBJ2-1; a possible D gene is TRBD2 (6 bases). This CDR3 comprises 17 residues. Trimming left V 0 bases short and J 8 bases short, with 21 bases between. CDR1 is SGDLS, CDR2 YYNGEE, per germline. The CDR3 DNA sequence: TGTGCCAGCAGCGTAGCTACTCCGGGACTGACTCCAGATGAGCAGTTCTTC. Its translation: CASSVATPGLTPDEQFF.

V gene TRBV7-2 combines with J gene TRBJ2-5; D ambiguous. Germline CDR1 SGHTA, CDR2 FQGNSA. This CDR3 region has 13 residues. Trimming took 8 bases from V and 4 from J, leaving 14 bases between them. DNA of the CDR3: TGTGCCAGCGGCCCCAGTACGTTAGAGACCCAGTACTTC. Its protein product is CASGPSTLETQYF.

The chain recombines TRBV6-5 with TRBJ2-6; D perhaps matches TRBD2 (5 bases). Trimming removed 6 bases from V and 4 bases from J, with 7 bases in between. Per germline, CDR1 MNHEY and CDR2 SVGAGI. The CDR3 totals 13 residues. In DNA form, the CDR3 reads TGTGCCAGCAGGGGAGTGGGGGCCAACGTCCTGACTTTC. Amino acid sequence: CASRGVGANVLTF.

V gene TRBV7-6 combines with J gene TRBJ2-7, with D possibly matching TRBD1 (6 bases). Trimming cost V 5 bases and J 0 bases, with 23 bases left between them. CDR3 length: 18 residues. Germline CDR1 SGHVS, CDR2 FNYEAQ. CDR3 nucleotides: TGTGCCAGCAGCCCCCGACAGGACCCACTTCCCTCCTCCTACGAGCAGTACTTC. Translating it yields CASSPRQDPLPSSYEQYF.

CDR3 residues: CASSEAGGVGEKLFF. CDR3 nucleotide sequence: TGTGCCAGCAGTGAAGCTGGGGGCGTCGGGGAAAAACTGTTTTTT. The chain recombines TRBV6-1 with TRBJ1-4, with a possible D match to TRBD1 (6 bases). Trimming cost V 0 bases and J 8 bases, with 13 bases left between them. The CDR3 totals 15 residues. CDR1 MNHNS and CDR2 SASEGT come from the germline V gene.

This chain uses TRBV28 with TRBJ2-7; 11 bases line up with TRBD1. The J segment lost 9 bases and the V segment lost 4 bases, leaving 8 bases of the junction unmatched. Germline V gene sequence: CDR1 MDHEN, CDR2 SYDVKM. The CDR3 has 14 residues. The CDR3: CASSSDRGPPGQYF. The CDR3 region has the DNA TGTGCCAGCAGTTCGGACAGGGGGCCTCCAGGGCAGTACTTC.

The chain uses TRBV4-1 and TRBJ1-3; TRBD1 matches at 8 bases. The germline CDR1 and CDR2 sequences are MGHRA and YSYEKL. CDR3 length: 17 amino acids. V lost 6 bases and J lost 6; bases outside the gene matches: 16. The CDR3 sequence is CASSIPWGTGWENTIYF. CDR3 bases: TGCGCCAGCAGTATCCCGTGGGGGACAGGCTGGGAAAACACCATATATTTT.

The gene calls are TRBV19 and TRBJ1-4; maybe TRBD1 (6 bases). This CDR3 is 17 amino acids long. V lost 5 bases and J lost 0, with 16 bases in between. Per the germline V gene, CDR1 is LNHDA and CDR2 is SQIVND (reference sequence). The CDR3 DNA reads TGTGCCAGTAGTCCCTCAGGGGCGCAAACAACTAATGAAAAACTGTTTTTT. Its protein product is CASSPSGAQTTNEKLFF. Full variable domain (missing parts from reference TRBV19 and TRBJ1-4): DGGITQSPKYLFRKEGQNVTLSCEQNLNHDAMYWYRQDPGQGLRLIYYSQIVNDFQKGDIAEGYSVSREKKESFPLTVTSAQKNPTAFYLCASSPSGAQTTNEKLFFGSGTQLSVL.

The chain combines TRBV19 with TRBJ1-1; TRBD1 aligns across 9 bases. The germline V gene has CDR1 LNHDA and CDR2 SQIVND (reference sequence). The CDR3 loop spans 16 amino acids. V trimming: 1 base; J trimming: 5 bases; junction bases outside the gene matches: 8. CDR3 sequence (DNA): TGTGCCAGTAGTATAGGAGAAACAGGGGGCGAAACTGAAGCTTTCTTT. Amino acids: CASSIGETGGETEAFF. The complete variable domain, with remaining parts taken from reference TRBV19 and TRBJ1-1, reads DGGITQSPKYLFRKEGQNVTLSCEQNLNHDAMYWYRQDPGQGLRLIYYSQIVNDFQKGDIAEGYSVSREKKESFPLTVTSAQKNPTAFYLCASSIGETGGETEAFFGQGTRLTVV.

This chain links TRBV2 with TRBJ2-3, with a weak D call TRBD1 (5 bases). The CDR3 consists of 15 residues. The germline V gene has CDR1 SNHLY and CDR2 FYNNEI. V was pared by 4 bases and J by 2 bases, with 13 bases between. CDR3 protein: CASSGGRVFTDTQYF. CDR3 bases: TGTGCCAGCAGTGGCGGCAGGGTATTCACAGATACGCAGTATTTT.

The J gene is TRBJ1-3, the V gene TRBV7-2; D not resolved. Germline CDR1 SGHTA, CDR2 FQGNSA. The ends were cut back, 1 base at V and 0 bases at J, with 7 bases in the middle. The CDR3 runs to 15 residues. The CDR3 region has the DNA TGTGCCAGCAGCTTAGGGCACCCCTCTGGAAACACCATATATTTT. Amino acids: CASSLGHPSGNTIYF.

The CDR3 coding sequence is TGTGCCAGCAGCTTGGGGGGACAGGGCTACAATGAGCAGTTCTTC. Translating gives CASSLGGQGYNEQFF. V usage is TRBV5-4 and J usage is TRBJ2-1; 9 bases are a match to TRBD1. The CDR3 is 15 amino acids. V lost 0 bases and J lost 3; bases outside the gene matches: 1. Germline CDR1 reads SGHNT; CDR2 reads YYREEE (reference sequence).